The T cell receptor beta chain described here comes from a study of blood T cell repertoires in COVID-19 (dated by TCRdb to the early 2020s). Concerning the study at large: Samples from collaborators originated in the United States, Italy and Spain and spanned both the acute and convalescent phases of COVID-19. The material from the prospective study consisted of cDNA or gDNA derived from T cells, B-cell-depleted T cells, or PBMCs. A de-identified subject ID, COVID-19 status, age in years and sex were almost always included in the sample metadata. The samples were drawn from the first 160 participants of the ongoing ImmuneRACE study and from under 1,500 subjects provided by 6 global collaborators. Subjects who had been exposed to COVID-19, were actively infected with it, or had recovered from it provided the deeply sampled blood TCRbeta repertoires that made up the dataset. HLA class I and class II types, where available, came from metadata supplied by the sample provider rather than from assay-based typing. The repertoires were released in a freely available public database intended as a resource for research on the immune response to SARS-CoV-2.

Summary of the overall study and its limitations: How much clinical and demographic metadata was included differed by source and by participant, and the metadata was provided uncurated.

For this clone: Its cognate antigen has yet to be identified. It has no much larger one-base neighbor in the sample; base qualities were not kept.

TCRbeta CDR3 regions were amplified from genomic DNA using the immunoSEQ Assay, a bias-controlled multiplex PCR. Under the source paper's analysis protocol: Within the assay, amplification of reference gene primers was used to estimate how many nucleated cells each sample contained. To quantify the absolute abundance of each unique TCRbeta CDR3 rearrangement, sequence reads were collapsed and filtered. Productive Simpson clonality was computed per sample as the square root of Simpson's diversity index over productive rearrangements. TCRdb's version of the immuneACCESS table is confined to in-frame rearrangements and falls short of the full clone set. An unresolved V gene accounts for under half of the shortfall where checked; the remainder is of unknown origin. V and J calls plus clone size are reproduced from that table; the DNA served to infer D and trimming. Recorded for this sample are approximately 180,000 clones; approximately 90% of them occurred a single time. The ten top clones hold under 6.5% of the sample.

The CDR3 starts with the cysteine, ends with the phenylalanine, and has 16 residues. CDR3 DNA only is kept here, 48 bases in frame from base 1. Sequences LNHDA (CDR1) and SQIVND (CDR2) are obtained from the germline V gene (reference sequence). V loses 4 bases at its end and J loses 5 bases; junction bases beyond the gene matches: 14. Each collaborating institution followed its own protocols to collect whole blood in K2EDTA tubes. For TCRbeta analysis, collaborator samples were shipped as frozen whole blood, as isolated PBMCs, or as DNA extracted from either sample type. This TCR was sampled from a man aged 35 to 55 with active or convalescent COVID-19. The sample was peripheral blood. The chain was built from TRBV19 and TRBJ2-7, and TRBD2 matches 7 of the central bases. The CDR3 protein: CASSTSWGGSADEQYF. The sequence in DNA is TGTGCCAGTAGTACCTCCTGGGGAGGGTCAGCCGACGAGCAGTACTTC.